Below, one TCR beta chain is given with its context. This sample is part of a study of follicular helper T cells after annual influenza vaccination. Specified time point: 2013-2014 season, 7 days after vaccination. Germline loops: CDR1 ENHRY, CDR2 SYGVKD. The CDR3 length is 15 residues. After removal of 5 bases from V and 8 bases from J, the junction contained 9 bases not matched to a gene. Sequencing was performed with immunoSEQ multiplex PCR; in TCRdb, only in-frame clones are kept and a portion is missing. Of 9,500 to 10,000 clones in the sample, 65% to 85% were seen once. The origin of this receptor is an adult who received the influenza vaccine. Sequencing was performed on CXCR5- memory CD4+ T cells sorted from blood, taken 7 days after influenza vaccination. This chain uses TRBV10-3 with TRBJ1-2; 12 bases are shared with TRBD1. DNA of the CDR3: TGTGCCATCAGTTCACCGGGACAGGGGGCGCGGGGCTACACCTTC. The encoded protein is CAISSPGQGARGYTF.